This T cell receptor (beta chain) was documented in a study of blood T cell repertoires in COVID-19. This clone was detected only a few times. Grouping used clinical history reported by participants in a survey and questionnaire. Resolution of symptoms, clearance, or two negative PCRs was present in recovered Cohort 3 donors. CDR3 length: 13 amino acids. Germline lookup yields CDR1 KGHSH and CDR2 LQKENI. V was trimmed by 2 bases and J by 6 bases, leaving 10 bases between them. Study processing details: Using reference gene primer amplification, nucleated cell counts were estimated. Only in-frame clones appear in the TCRdb table, and some are missing; sequencing was by immunoSEQ multiplex PCR. V and J calls and clone size follow that table, whereas D and trimming were derived from the DNA. This table holds 250,000 to 300,000 clones, over 75% found once.

This chain uses TRBV18 with TRBJ1-1; D is possibly TRBD1 (6 bases). The sample taken for sequencing was PBMCs or T cells enriched from blood (not recorded which). This clonotype was obtained from a woman in her thirties who had recovered from COVID-19. In DNA form, the CDR3 reads TGTGCCAGCTCACCAACGAAGGGGGCTGAAGCTTTCTTT. It specifies CASSPTKGAEAFF.